This TCR beta chain was recorded in a study of neoadjuvant anti-PD-1 for oral cavity cancer (dated by TCRdb to about 2021). In terms of the full investigation: Patients mostly received three to four biweekly doses of nivolumab at 3 mg/kg before curative-intent surgical resection. Responders were defined as patients with complete response, partial response or stable disease by RECIST 1.1; non-responders were defined as patients with progression. The parent correlative cohort had over ten patients and a response rate of 33%. For patients who did not progress, a fourth nivolumab dose was given around day 43, followed by definitive surgical resection on days 50-56.

The research as a whole found: Only a few patients per response group were included in the TCR analyses, and the authors called for validation in larger cohorts. After neoadjuvant nivolumab, non-responders showed significantly higher T cell clonality (Gini index) in PBMCs than responders did. Higher pretreatment blood Treg/Th17 ratios correlated with both higher pretreatment blood TCRbeta clonality and lower post-treatment tumor TCRbeta clonality.

Explained via the paper, the time point label denotes: before neoadjuvant nivolumab. The patients had newly diagnosed stage II-IVA oral cavity squamous cell carcinoma and had not received any prior systemic or radiation treatment. Everyone in the cohort had locally advanced, HPV-negative oral cavity squamous cell carcinoma. Peripheral blood mononuclear cells were analyzed directly and were not maintained or expanded in culture. The samples were obtained from a longitudinal correlative study of a single-arm phase II trial testing neoadjuvant nivolumab in oral cavity squamous cell carcinoma. Subject-matched pre- and post-treatment PBMCs and tumors from three responders and three non-responders underwent genomic DNA-based TCRbeta sequencing. Peripheral blood mononuclear cells were collected before nivolumab treatment and were collected again after treatment, at the time of surgery. Genomic DNA was isolated from PBMCs using the Maxwell RSC DNA from Cells kit.

This clone was counted only a few times. Its antigen remains undetermined. Base qualities are not at hand, and no much larger clone is one base apart. CDR1 and CDR2, looked up from the germline V gene, are SGHRS and YFSETQ. The CDR3 numbers 14 residues from cysteine through phenylalanine. Kept here is only the CDR3 DNA, which spans 42 bases and is read in frame from base 1. V is pared back by 4 bases and J by 8 bases, with 18 bases lying between the germline termini. PBMC libraries used mostly roughly 480 ng of input genomic DNA for deep sequencing, with six replicates per sample. Following the manufacturer's instructions, the team built TCRbeta libraries using the immunoSEQ hsTCRbeta kit. The completed libraries were mixed into a single pool at 3 nM, then sequenced with an Illumina NovaSeq 6000 S4 flow cell. The original methods were these. Raw data preprocessing and quality control were performed with the immunoSEQ Analyzer. The analysis was restricted to productive rearrangements, with each unique CDR3 amino acid sequence defining a clonotype. Using the R package tcR, the researchers computed the Gini-Simpson index as their estimate of repertoire clonality. Gini indices were compared with Student's t test, and associations with tumor size change were assessed by Pearson correlation. TCRdb holds this immuneACCESS table with in-frame rearrangements only. Some clones are missing; in checked studies, unresolved V genes explain under half, and the rest has no known cause. V and J calls and clone size follow that table, whereas D and trimming were derived from the DNA. In this sample the table shows 15,000 to 20,000 clones, 55% to 75% of which occur a single time. The top ten hold approximately 2.4% of the sample.

The sequence joins TRBV5-1 to TRBJ1-1, with the D gene too uncertain to name. This TCR was recovered from a person aged 35 to 85 with oral cavity squamous cell carcinoma. This specimen consisted of PBMCs, obtained before nivolumab (anti-PD-1) treatment. The nucleotide sequence reads as follows: TGCGCCAGCAGCCCCACTCCCGGTGCATTCGAAGCTTTCTTT. Translated, this gives CASSPTPGAFEAFF.